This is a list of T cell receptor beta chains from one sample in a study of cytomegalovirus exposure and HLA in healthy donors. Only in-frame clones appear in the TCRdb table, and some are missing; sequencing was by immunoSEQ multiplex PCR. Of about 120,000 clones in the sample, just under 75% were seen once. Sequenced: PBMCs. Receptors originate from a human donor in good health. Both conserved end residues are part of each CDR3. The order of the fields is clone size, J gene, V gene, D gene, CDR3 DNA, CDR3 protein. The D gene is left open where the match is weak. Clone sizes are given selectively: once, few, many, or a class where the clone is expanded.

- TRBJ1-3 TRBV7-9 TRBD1 TGTGCCAGCAGCCCTATCGGGCAGGGGGTCACCATATATTTT CASSPIGQGVTIYF
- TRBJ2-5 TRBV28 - TGTGCCAGCAGTTTTACCTCAACCCCGGGGGAGACCCAGTACTTC CASSFTSTPGETQYF
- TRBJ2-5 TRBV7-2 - TGTGCCAGCAGCTTAAATCGGCAGGGTGGGGAGACCCAGTACTTC CASSLNRQGGETQYF
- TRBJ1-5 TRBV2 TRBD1 TGTGCCACCAAAAAAGGGGGCGTCTCTCGGTCGGCCCAGCATTTT CATKKGGVSRSAQHF
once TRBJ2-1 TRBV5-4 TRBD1 TGTGCCAGCAGGGCAGGGGGTGGGGTGAGCAATGAGCAGTTCTTC CASRAGGGVSNEQFF
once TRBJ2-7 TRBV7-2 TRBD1 TGTGCCAGCAGCTTACCGGGACAGAACTACGAGCAGTACTTC CASSLPGQNYEQYF
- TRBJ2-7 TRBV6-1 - TGTGCCAGCAGTGATCCGGTCCAGGCCTACGAGCAGTACTTC CASSDPVQAYEQYF
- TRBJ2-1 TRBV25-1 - TGTGCCAGCAGCCGAGGGATTTTTTACAATGAGCAGTTCTTC CASSRGIFYNEQFF
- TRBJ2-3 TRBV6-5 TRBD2 TGTGCCAGCAGGGGACTAGCGGCGGGGAAAGATACGCAGTATTTT CASRGLAAGKDTQYF
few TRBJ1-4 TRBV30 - TGTGCCTGGGGAGGAGGGGTGGGTGAAAAACTGTTTTTT CAWGGGVGEKLFF
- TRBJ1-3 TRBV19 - TGTGCCAGTCTCCGCGGGGCCGGGCCGGGAAACACCATATATTTT CASLRGAGPGNTIYF
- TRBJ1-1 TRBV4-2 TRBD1 TGTGCCAGCAGCCAGGAACAGGGGATTGAAGCTTTCTTT CASSQEQGIEAFF
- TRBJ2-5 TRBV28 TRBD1 TGTGCCAGCAGTTTATCGACAGGGCTGGAGACCCAGTACTTC CASSLSTGLETQYF
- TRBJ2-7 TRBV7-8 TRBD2 TGTGCCAGCAGCCTGGGGGGGACCGGAGTCGAGCAGTACTTC CASSLGGTGVEQYF
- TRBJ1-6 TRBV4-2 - TGTGCCAGCAGCCCGGAGTGGGTGGCCGATTCACCCCTCCACTTT CASSPEWVADSPLHF
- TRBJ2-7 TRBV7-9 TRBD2 TGTGCCAGCAGCTCGTACGGTAGCGGGTCCTACGAGCAGTACTTC CASSSYGSGSYEQYF
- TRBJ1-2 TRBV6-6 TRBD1 TGTGCCAGCGATAGACAGGGTACTTATGGCTACACCTTC CASDRQGTYGYTF
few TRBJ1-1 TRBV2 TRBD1 TGTGCCAGCAGCTTTACAGGGGCGATGAACACTGAAGCTTTCTTT CASSFTGAMNTEAFF
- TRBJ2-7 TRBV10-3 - TGTGCCATCAGTGAAGGCGGGTTAGGCGGGCAGTACTTC CAISEGGLGGQYF
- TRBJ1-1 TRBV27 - TGTGCCAGCAGTCCCATTTCCACAGGGATCCACACTGAAGCTTTCTTT CASSPISTGIHTEAFF
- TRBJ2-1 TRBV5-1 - TGCGCCAGCAGCTTGGTGGCAGGGGGGTTACATGAGCAGTTCTTC CASSLVAGGLHEQFF
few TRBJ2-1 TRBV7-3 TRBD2 TGTGCCAGCAGCCTCGGACTAGCACCAAGGGAGAACCAGTTCTTC CASSLGLAPRENQFF
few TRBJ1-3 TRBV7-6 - TGTGCCAGCAGCTTAGGTGGGAGCTCTGGAAACACCATATATTTT CASSLGGSSGNTIYF
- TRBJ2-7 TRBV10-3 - TGTGCCATCACACAGTCCTCTTCCTACGAGCAGTACTTC CAITQSSSYEQYF
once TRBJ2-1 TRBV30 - TGTGCCTGGAGTGTACTATTGCCGGGACTGGCGGACAATGAGCAGTTCTTC CAWSVLLPGLADNEQFF
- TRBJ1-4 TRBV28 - TGTGCTACGCGCCGACAGGCCACTAATGAAAAACTGTTTTTT CATRRQATNEKLFF
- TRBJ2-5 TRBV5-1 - TGCGCCAGCAGCCCGGAGTACCAAGAGGCCCAGTACTTC CASSPEYQEAQYF
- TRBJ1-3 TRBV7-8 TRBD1 TGTGCCAGCAAACAAGGGACAGGGAGAGGAAACACCATATATTTT CASKQGTGRGNTIYF
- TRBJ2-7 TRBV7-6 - TGTGCCAGCAGCTTAGCGCGGGGCGGTAGCTCCTACGAGCAGTACTTC CASSLARGGSSYEQYF
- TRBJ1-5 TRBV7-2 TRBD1 TGTGCCAGCAGCTTAGCGGGGGGACAGGGATATGGCAATCAGCCCCAGCATTTT CASSLAGGQGYGNQPQHF
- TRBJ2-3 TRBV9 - TGTGCCAGCAGCGGTGGGGGACTCCTTACAGATACGCAGTATTTT CASSGGGLLTDTQYF
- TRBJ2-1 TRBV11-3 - TGTGCCAGCAGCTTAGACTCGGGGGAGCCGTTCTTC CASSLDSGEPFF
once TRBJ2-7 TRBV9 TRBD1 TGTGCCAGCAGCGTTACAGGGGGAACCTATCCCTACGAGCAGTACTTC CASSVTGGTYPYEQYF
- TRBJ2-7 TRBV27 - TGTGCCAGCAGTCTGGGGGGACAGAACTACGAGCAGTACTTC CASSLGGQNYEQYF
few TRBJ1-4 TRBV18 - TGTGCCAGCTCACCACCAGGACTACAGGGCGGGGGGCTTAATGAAAAACTGTTTTTT CASSPPGLQGGGLNEKLFF
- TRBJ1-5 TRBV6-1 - TGTGCCAGCAGTGAAGCGCGTGTCGATCAGCCCCAGCATTTT CASSEARVDQPQHF
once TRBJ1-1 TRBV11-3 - TGTGCCAGCCCGGTGAACACTGAAGCTTTCTTT CASPVNTEAFF
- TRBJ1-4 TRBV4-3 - TGCGCCAGCAGCCCAACCTTAACAGGGAGTAATGAAAAACTGTTTTTT CASSPTLTGSNEKLFF
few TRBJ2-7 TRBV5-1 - TGCGCCAGCAGCTTGCTCCCAGGGAAATCCTACGAGCAGTACTTC CASSLLPGKSYEQYF
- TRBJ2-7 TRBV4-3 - TGCGCCAGCAGCCAAGATGAGAGGACGGGAAGGTACGAGCAGTACTTC CASSQDERTGRYEQYF
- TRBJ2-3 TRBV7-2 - TGTGCCAGCAGCCCCCTCTTAATCACAGATACGCAGTATTTT CASSPLLITDTQYF
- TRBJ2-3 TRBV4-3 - TGCGCCAGCAGCCTACGGCGGGGCACAGATACGCAGTATTTT CASSLRRGTDTQYF
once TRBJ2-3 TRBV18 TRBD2 TGTGCCAGCTCACCAGGGAGCGGGAGGCCAGATACGCAGTATTTT CASSPGSGRPDTQYF
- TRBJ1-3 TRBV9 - TGTGCCAGCAGCGTAGCTGGGAGTCAGGCTGGAAACACCATATATTTT CASSVAGSQAGNTIYF
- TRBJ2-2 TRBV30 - TGTGCCTGGAGTGTACAGGTCACCAGAACCGGGGAGCTGTTTTTT CAWSVQVTRTGELFF
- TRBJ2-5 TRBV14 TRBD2 TGTGCCAGCAGCCAAGAGCTAGCGGGGGTAACCCAGTACTTC CASSQELAGVTQYF
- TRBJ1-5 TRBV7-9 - TGTGCCAGCAGCTTTGGTACGGAGGTCGTTGGCAATCAGCCCCAGCATTTT CASSFGTEVVGNQPQHF
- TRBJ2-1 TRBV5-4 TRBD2 TGTGCCAGCAGCCACGGGGGGGCCTTGTCCTACAATGAGCAGTTCTTC CASSHGGALSYNEQFF
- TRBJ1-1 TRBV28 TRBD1 TGTGCCAGCAGGCCCGGGACAGGGGGCGCGTTTGCAACTGAAGCTTTCTTT CASRPGTGGAFATEAFF
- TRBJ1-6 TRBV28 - TGTGCCAGCAGCCCAGGGTACCATAGCTCCTATAATTCACCCCTCCACTTT CASSPGYHSSYNSPLHF
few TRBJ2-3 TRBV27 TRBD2 TGTGCCAGCAGTAAGCGGGAGGCAGATACGCAGTATTTT CASSKREADTQYF
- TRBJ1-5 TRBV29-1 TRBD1 TGCAGCGTTAGTTATGGGACAGGCGCCGATCAGCCCCAGCATTTT CSVSYGTGADQPQHF
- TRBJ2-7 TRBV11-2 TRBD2 TGTGCCAGCAGCTCCGTTAGCGGGAGGGCGCACGAGCAGTACTTC CASSSVSGRAHEQYF
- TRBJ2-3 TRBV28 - TGTGCCAGCAGTGGGAGTATGGGGGCTGTGGATACGCAGTATTTT CASSGSMGAVDTQYF
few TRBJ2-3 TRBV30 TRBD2 TGTGCCTGGGCAGGGACTAGCGGCAGCAATACGCAGTATTTT CAWAGTSGSNTQYF